This TCR beta chain was captured by sequencing in a study of T cell changes during pregnancy in multiple sclerosis. Germline V gene lookup returns CDR1 LNHDA and CDR2 SQIVND (reference sequence). The CDR3 sequence is 17 residues long. The J segment lost 0 bases and the V segment lost 7 bases, leaving 12 bases of the junction unmatched. Profiling relied on immunoSEQ multiplex PCR, and the TCRdb table lists in-frame clones only, not all of them. This table has more than 65,000 clones, around nine tenths appearing once. The specimen comprised CD4+ T cells from peripheral blood mononuclear cells, sampled before pregnancy. The chain has TRBV19 and TRBJ1-5, with TRBD1 matching 7 bases. This TCR came from a female donor with multiple sclerosis, enrolled in a pregnancy study. CDR3 amino acids: CASTMTGLGFSNQPQHF. CDR3 nucleotide sequence: TGTGCCAGTACCATGACAGGGCTGGGGTTTAGCAATCAGCCCCAGCATTTT.